This is a list of T cell receptor beta chains from one sample in a study of post-analysis software for immune sequencing data. TCRdb ran MiXCR on the PCR reads and lists one entry per CDR3 protein. This table holds some 370,000 distinct CDR3 sequences, less than 35% found once. The sequencing input was blood. The receptors derive from a girl aged 5 to 17 with multiple sclerosis. Each CDR3 is given with its conserved first and last residue. Each record gives: D gene, clone size, V gene, J gene, CDR3 DNA, CDR3 protein. A D gene is named only where the DNA matches it firmly. Clone size is shown for a subset of rows, as once, few, many or a class of expanded clone.

>NA|NA|TRBV12-3/TRBV12-4|TRBJ2-7
TGTGCCAGCACAAAAGGCGACTACGAGCAGTACTTC
CASTKGDYEQYF
>NA|NA|TRBV6-6|TRBJ1-1
TGTGCCAGCAGTTACGGGCGGAGGAACACTGAAGCTTTCTTT
CASSYGRRNTEAFF
>TRBD1|NA|TRBV5-1|TRBJ2-1
TGCGCCAGCAGCAGCGACAGGGGGGGATTCGGTGAGCAGTTCTTC
CASSSDRGGFGEQFF
>NA|few|TRBV5-1|TRBJ2-1
TGCGCCAGCAGCCAAGTGCGGTACAATGAGCAGTTCTTC
CASSQVRYNEQFF
>NA|few|TRBV4-1|TRBJ2-7
TGCGCCAGCAGCCAATGGAGGGACTACGAGCAGTACTTC
CASSQWRDYEQYF
>NA|NA|TRBV7-9|TRBJ1-6
TGTGCCAGCTGCAGGGAGAGGTATTCACCCCTCCACTTT
CASCRERYSPLHF
>NA|NA|TRBV13|TRBJ1-2
TGTGCCAGCAGCCAACCTACTGGCTACACCTTC
CASSQPTGYTF
>NA|few|TRBV7-9|TRBJ2-5
TGTGCCAGCAGCTTAGAAATGGGGCCGGGGGCTTATCAAGAGACCCAGTACTTC
CASSLEMGPGAYQETQYF
>TRBD1|NA|TRBV4-3|TRBJ1-1
TGCGCCAGCAGCCAAGGGCTAGGGGGCCTTTACACTGAAGCTTTCTTT
CASSQGLGGLYTEAFF
>NA|NA|TRBV4-1|TRBJ2-7
TGCGCCAGCAGCCAAGACCCTAGGTCTAGTTTAGGACAGTACTTC
CASSQDPRSSLGQYF
>NA|few|TRBV7-9|TRBJ1-4
TGTGCCAGCAGCCCACCCGTGGGGGGACGGGAAAAACTGTTTTTT
CASSPPVGGREKLFF
>TRBD2|NA|TRBV20-1|TRBJ2-3
TGCAGTGCTAGAGACCTTAGCGGGGGAGGTCCTAGCACAGATACGCAGTATTTT
CSARDLSGGGPSTDTQYF
>TRBD2|NA|TRBV14|TRBJ2-5
TGTGCCAGCAGCCCTGGACTAGGGGAGACCCAGTACTTC
CASSPGLGETQYF
>NA|NA|TRBV20-1|TRBJ2-3
TGCAGTGCCTTCCCAGATACGCAGTATTTT
CSAFPDTQYF
>NA|NA|TRBV10-2|TRBJ2-7
TGCGCCAGCAGAGGACTAAGGACCTACGAGCAGTACTTC
CASRGLRTYEQYF
>NA|NA|TRBV19|TRBJ1-5
TGTGCCAGTAGTAGGGCCGTGAATCAGCCCCAGCATTTT
CASSRAVNQPQHF
>NA|NA|TRBV12-3/TRBV12-4|TRBJ2-3
TGTGCCAGCAGTTTAGGTCTTGTCGGGGGGCATAGAGCAGATGCGCAGTATTTT
CASSLGLVGGHRADAQYF
>NA|once|TRBV16|TRBJ2-1
TGTGCCAGCAGCCAAAAAGTTTTTAGCGGCTCCTACAATGAGCAGTTCTTC
CASSQKVFSGSYNEQFF
>NA|few|TRBV29-1|TRBJ2-7
TGCAGCGTTGAAGTGGGAAGGGGAGACGAGCAGTACTTC
CSVEVGRGDEQYF
>NA|NA|TRBV6-5|TRBJ2-4
TGTGACAGCAGTCGGACGGGAAACATTCAGTACTTC
CDSSRTGNIQYF
>TRBD2|NA|TRBV6-1|TRBJ2-7
TGTGCCAGCAACATAGCGGGATTCTACGAGCAGTACTTC
CASNIAGFYEQYF
>NA|few|TRBV7-2|TRBJ2-3
TGTGCCAGCAGCTTATCGGGCCTCGGCACAGATACGCAGTATTTT
CASSLSGLGTDTQYF
>TRBD1|NA|TRBV20-1|TRBJ1-2
TGCAGTGCTCTTGATTGGGGACAGGGCATTAACTATGGCTACACCTTC
CSALDWGQGINYGYTF
>NA|few|TRBV7-9|TRBJ2-7
TGTGCCAGCAGCTTAACAGGTCCAAGCTCCTACGAGCAGTACTTC
CASSLTGPSSYEQYF
>NA|NA|TRBV29-1|TRBJ1-1
TGCAGCGTTGTTGACGGAGATAGGGCTGAAGCTTTCTTT
CSVVDGDRAEAFF
>TRBD2|NA|TRBV20-1|TRBJ2-5
TGCAGTGCTAGAGATATGACTAGCGGGGGTGAGACCCAGTACTTC
CSARDMTSGGETQYF
>NA|NA|TRBV15|TRBJ2-1
TGTGCCACCAGCAGAGCCAGGCAGAGTGGTACCAATGAGCAGTTCTTC
CATSRARQSGTNEQFF
>TRBD1|NA|TRBV29-1|TRBJ1-2
TGCAGCGTTGACAACAGGGGATGGTATGGCTACACCTTC
CSVDNRGWYGYTF
>TRBD1|few|TRBV20-1|TRBJ2-1
TGCAGTGCTAACGACAGGGGGCGAGGCAATGAGCAGTTCTTC
CSANDRGRGNEQFF
>NA|NA|TRBV6-5|TRBJ2-6
TGTGCCAGCAGTTACGACAGCCAGCCCTCTGGGGCCAACGTCCTGACTTTC
CASSYDSQPSGANVLTF
>NA|NA|TRBV20-1|TRBJ2-1
TGCAGTGCCCTCGGGACAACCAATGAGCAGTTCTTC
CSALGTTNEQFF
>TRBD1|NA|TRBV3-1|TRBJ2-7
TGTGCCAGCAGCACCCCGGGACAGGGGGTTTACGAGCAGTACTTC
CASSTPGQGVYEQYF
>TRBD1|NA|TRBV12-3/TRBV12-4|TRBJ1-6
TGTGCCAGCAGTCTTGGACAGGGGCAATCACCCCTCCACTTT
CASSLGQGQSPLHF
>NA|NA|TRBV4-2|TRBJ1-5
TGTGCCAGCAGCCAAGACAGGGTCAGCAATCAGCCCCAGCATTTT
CASSQDRVSNQPQHF
>TRBD2|NA|TRBV20-1|TRBJ2-3
TGCAGTGCTAGAGCTAGCGGGGGGAGCACAGATACGCAGTATTTT
CSARASGGSTDTQYF
>TRBD1|few|TRBV6-1|TRBJ2-1
TGTGCCAGCAGTGTGTTGACAGGGGGCAAGAACAATGAGCAGTTCTTC
CASSVLTGGKNNEQFF
>TRBD2|NA|TRBV20-1|TRBJ2-1
TGCAGTGGAAGGCGGGGGGGGTCGGATGAGCAGTTCTTC
CSGRRGGSDEQFF
>NA|NA|TRBV12-3/TRBV12-4|TRBJ2-4
TGTGCCAGCAGTCTCCGGGTGAGGGGGGCCTCCGCCAAAAACATTCAGTACTTC
CASSLRVRGASAKNIQYF
>TRBD1|NA|TRBV6-5|TRBJ2-1
TGTGCCAGCAGTTACAGGACAGGGGTATACAATGAGCAGTTCTTC
CASSYRTGVYNEQFF
>NA|once|TRBV6-6|TRBJ2-7
TGTGCCAGCAACCGGGCATCGGTTGGCTACGAGCAGTACTTC
CASNRASVGYEQYF
>NA|many|TRBV5-1|TRBJ2-1
TGCGCCAGCAGCGAATTCGAACAGGCCATAACCTACAATGAGCAGTTCTTC
CASSEFEQAITYNEQFF
>NA|NA|TRBV7-9|TRBJ2-5
TGTGCCAGCAGCTCGACGAGGGGAGCCGAGACCCAGTACTTC
CASSSTRGAETQYF
>NA|few|TRBV9|TRBJ2-5
TGTGCCAGCAGCGTAGGGGCAGTTGAAGAGACCCAGTACTTC
CASSVGAVEETQYF
>NA|NA|TRBV4-1|TRBJ2-7
TGCGCCAGCAGCCAGGATTGGACAGGGAGGGCCTACGAGCAGTACTTC
CASSQDWTGRAYEQYF
>NA|few|TRBV20-1|TRBJ1-2
TGCAGTGCTAGGGTCTATGAGCCGGTAGGGTATGGCTACACCTTC
CSARVYEPVGYGYTF
>NA|few|TRBV7-3|TRBJ1-2
TGTGCCAGCAGCAAACGCAGACAGCGAAACTATGGCTACACCTTC
CASSKRRQRNYGYTF
>NA|NA|TRBV10-3|TRBJ2-7
TGTGCCATCAGGGGCGGGGGCCAGGACGAGCAGTACTTC
CAIRGGGQDEQYF
>NA|few|TRBV4-1|TRBJ1-2
TGCGCCAGCAGCCAATACCGGGCCGCTAACTATGGCTACACCTTC
CASSQYRAANYGYTF
>TRBD1|many|TRBV6-5|TRBJ2-7
TGTGCCAGCAGACCTGGACAGGGGTACGAGCAGTACTTC
CASRPGQGYEQYF
>TRBD1|NA|TRBV29-1|TRBJ1-1
TGCAGCGTTGTTCCGCCAGGGGGCGTTGGGGAAACTGAAGCTTTCTTT
CSVVPPGGVGETEAFF
>NA|NA|TRBV11-2|TRBJ2-7
TGTGCCAGCAGCTTTAACAGGGAAAGCGAGCAGTACTTC
CASSFNRESEQYF
>NA|few|TRBV20-1|TRBJ2-2
TGCAGTGCTAGGGGCCACCGGGGGTTTGGAAACGGGGAGCTGTTTTTT
CSARGHRGFGNGELFF
>NA|NA|TRBV29-1|TRBJ2-7
TGCAGCGTGAGGACAGCCCGCTCCTACGAGCAGTACTTC
CSVRTARSYEQYF
>TRBD2|few|TRBV29-1|TRBJ2-7
TGCAGCGTTACAACTAGCGGGGGGAGCGAGCAGTACTTC
CSVTTSGGSEQYF
>NA|NA|TRBV7-9|TRBJ2-1
TGTGCCAGCAGCTCCGCTGCCGCTAGCAACAATGAGCGGTTCTTC
CASSSAAASNNERFF
>NA|few|TRBV7-6|TRBJ2-3
TGTGCCAGCAGCTTACCGGGCTATTCCGAGAGCTATGGAACAGATACGCAGTATTTT
CASSLPGYSESYGTDTQYF
>NA|few|TRBV12-3/TRBV12-4|TRBJ2-3
TGTGCCACGGATACGCAGTATTTT
CATDTQYF
>TRBD1|NA|TRBV20-1|TRBJ1-1
TGCAGTGCTATAGGATGGGGACAGGGTAACACTGAAGCTTTCTTT
CSAIGWGQGNTEAFF
>NA|NA|TRBV7-3|TRBJ2-2
TGTGCCAGCAGCCCGCGCGAGGGATGGAGCGGGGAGCTGTTTTTT
CASSPREGWSGELFF